These 14 T cell receptor beta chains were sequenced from one sample in a study of blood T cell repertoires in COVID-19. TCRdb's table, derived via immunoSEQ multiplex PCR, lists solely in-frame clones and lacks some. The sample has 150,000 to 200,000 clones; 70% to 80% are singletons. Sequencing was done on a sample of peripheral blood. The receptors shown here come from a woman aged 60-75 years with COVID-19, enrolled during active disease.

CDR3: CASSPEGFYGYTF. The CDR3 bases are TGTGCCAGCAGTCCGGAGGGGTTCTATGGCTACACCTTC. This chain connects TRBV28 to TRBJ1-2; tentatively, D is TRBD1 (5 bases). Germline assignment: CDR1 MDHEN and CDR2 SYDVKM. Trimming cost V 5 bases and J 4 bases, with 11 bases left between them. The CDR3 length is 13 residues.

This sequence joins TRBV5-8 and TRBJ1-5; D is undetermined. The V and J ends lost 3 bases and 4 bases respectively, with 14 bases between them. Germline V gives CDR1 SGHTS, CDR2 YDEGEE. The CDR3 loop spans 15 amino acids. Written as DNA, the CDR3 is TGTGCCAGCAGCTCTATGTTGAGGGTGAATCAGCCCCAGCATTTT. Its protein is CASSSMLRVNQPQHF.

This chain uses TRBV5-6 with TRBJ2-5; D might be TRBD1 (6 bases). This CDR3 region has 15 residues. Germline CDR1 and CDR2: SGHDT and YYEEEE. Trimming took off 4 bases at V and 5 bases at J, with 18 bases between the two ends. CDR3: CASSPGVRGSETQYF. The DNA of the CDR3 is TGTGCCAGCAGCCCGGGCGTCAGGGGCAGCGAGACCCAGTACTTC. Full variable domain (outside the CDR3, taken from reference TRBV5-6 and TRBJ2-5): DAGVTQSPTHLIKTRGQQVTLRCSPKSGHDTVSWYQQALGQGPQFIFQYYEEEERQRGNFPDRFSGHQFPNYSSELNVNALLLGDSALYLCASSPGVRGSETQYFGPGTRLLVL.

This clone was seen only once. J is TRBJ2-3 and V is TRBV2, with TRBD1 as a possible D gene (6 bases). The CDR3 runs to 15 residues. Germline CDR1 and CDR2: SNHLY and FYNNEI. Trimming pared 3 bases from V and 6 bases from J, leaving 16 bases between. Here the CDR3 reads CASSEWAGDMDTQYF. The CDR3 nucleotides are TGTGCCAGCAGTGAGTGGGCAGGGGATATGGATACGCAGTATTTT.

The chain employs TRBV9 and TRBJ2-2; D may be TRBD2 (5 bases). The germline gives CDR1 SGDLS, CDR2 YYNGEE. CDR3 length: 12 residues. Trimming cost V 4 bases and J 6 bases, with 7 bases left between them. CDR3 amino acids: CASSLASGELFF. DNA for the CDR3: TGTGCCAGCAGCTTAGCGTCCGGGGAGCTGTTTTTT.

The gene calls are TRBV10-3 and TRBJ2-2; the D gene is possibly TRBD2 (5 bases). The CDR3 is made up of 17 amino acids. Trimming shortened V by 4 bases and J by 5 bases, and 20 bases separated the two germline ends. Germline V CDR1 and CDR2: ENHRY, SYGVKD. The CDR3: CAISGGTRTRETGELFF. The DNA for the CDR3 is TGTGCCATCAGTGGGGGTACTCGGACTCGAGAAACCGGGGAGCTGTTTTTT.

The chain is built from TRBV5-8 and TRBJ1-4; no reliable D call. Looked up from germline, CDR1 is SGHTS and CDR2 is YDEGEE. The CDR3 sequence is 13 residues long. Trimming cost V 2 bases and J 7 bases, with 9 bases left between them. The chain's CDR3 is CASSFSRSEKLFF. The CDR3 DNA reads TGTGCCAGCAGCTTTAGCCGTAGTGAAAAACTGTTTTTT.

This clone was picked up one time. The genes are TRBV6-2 or TRBV6-3 and TRBJ2-6, with 8 bases aligning to TRBD1. In germline, CDR1 is MNHEY, CDR2 SVGEGT. Trimming at V came to 0 bases and at J to 4 bases, leaving 5 bases not matched to a gene. The CDR3 covers 17 residues. The CDR3 loop is CASSYSRTGLGANVLTF. The CDR3 coding sequence is TGTGCCAGCAGTTACTCGAGGACAGGGCTCGGGGCCAACGTCCTGACTTTC.

The chain uses TRBV11-2 and TRBJ1-6; 10 bases map to TRBD1. V lost 4 bases to trimming and J lost 11 bases; unmatched junction nucleotides: 5. In germline, CDR1 is SGHAT, CDR2 FQNNGV. CDR3 length: 14 residues. The CDR3 region is CASSSQTGGPPLHF. CDR3 sequence (DNA): TGTGCCAGCAGCTCCCAGACAGGGGGCCCACCCCTCCACTTT.

This clone came up once. The chain employs TRBV7-3 and TRBJ2-3; 7 bases fit TRBD2. CDR1 is SGHTA, CDR2 FQGTGA, per germline. The J segment lost 2 bases and the V segment lost 2 bases, leaving 4 bases of the junction unmatched. The CDR3 is 15 residues long. This CDR3 reads CASSLSSGLTDTQYF. CDR3 nucleotides: TGTGCCAGCAGCTTATCTAGCGGTCTCACAGATACGCAGTATTTT.

The chain has TRBV27 and TRBJ2-7; TRBD1 aligns across 8 bases. From germline, CDR1 is MNHEY and CDR2 SMNVEV (reference sequence). V lost 3 bases and J lost 0; bases outside the gene matches: 4. This CDR3 region has 15 residues. The CDR3 loop is CASSFSRGLSYEQYF. The DNA for the CDR3 is TGTGCCAGCAGTTTTAGCAGGGGGCTCTCCTACGAGCAGTACTTC.

This clone was observed once. CDR3 region: CASRSLGEGNEQFF. The CDR3 nucleotides read TGTGCCAGTAGATCCTTAGGGGAAGGCAATGAGCAGTTCTTC. The chain links TRBV19 to TRBJ2-1; maybe TRBD1 (5 bases). V was shortened by 6 bases and J by 6 bases, with 15 bases between the two germline ends. Germline V gene sequence: CDR1 LNHDA, CDR2 SQIVND (reference sequence). The CDR3 loop spans 14 amino acids.

The genes are TRBV7-9 and TRBJ2-6; D unclear. Deletions cut 5 bases from V and 6 bases from J, with 14 bases between. Germline V gene lookup returns CDR1 SEHNR and CDR2 FQNEAQ (reference sequence). CDR3 size: 15 residues. The CDR3 region is CASSAAPLEANVLTF. The CDR3 DNA reads as TGTGCCAGCAGCGCAGCGCCATTGGAGGCCAACGTCCTGACTTTC. The full variable domain, completed using reference TRBV7-9 and TRBJ2-6, is DTGVSQNPRHKITKRGQNVTFRCDPISEHNRLYWYRQTLGQGPEFLTYFQNEAQLEKSRLLSDRFSAERPKGSFSTLEIQRTEQGDSAMYLCASSAAPLEANVLTFGAGSRLTVL.

CDR3 bases: TGTGCCAGCAGCCGGGGGACAGGGGTAAAAGCTTTCTTT. Amino acid sequence: CASSRGTGVKAFF. The genes are TRBV6-5 and TRBJ1-1; 10 positions agree with TRBD1. V lost 6 bases and J lost 9; bases outside the gene matches: 7. This CDR3 is built from 13 residues. Germline CDR1 MNHEY, CDR2 SVGAGI.